These T cell receptor beta chains were read from a single sample in a study of follicular helper T cells after annual influenza vaccination. The assay was immunoSEQ multiplex PCR, and TCRdb's table has in-frame clones only and misses some. This sample yields about 2,500 clones, of which roughly 80% are seen a single time; around 3.8% belongs to the top ten. Here the sequenced sample was CXCR5+ CD38- circulating T follicular helper cells from blood, taken on the day of influenza vaccination. The receptors originated from an adult who received the influenza vaccine. CDR3s include the opening cysteine and the closing phenylalanine or tryptophan. D genes are given only for firm matches. Rows give clone size only sometimes, using once, few, many, or a class for an expanded clone.

D gene: -; clone size: -; V gene: TRBV21-1; J gene: TRBJ2-1; CDR3 protein: CASSKGGGSYNEQFF; CDR3 DNA: TGTGCCAGCAGCAAAGGGGGCGGCTCCTACAATGAGCAGTTCTTC
D gene: TRBD2; clone size: -; V gene: TRBV5-1; J gene: TRBJ2-7; CDR3 protein: CASSLGTTPDYEQYF; CDR3 DNA: TGCGCCAGCAGCTTAGGGACTACGCCCGACTACGAGCAGTACTTC
D gene: -; clone size: few; V gene: TRBV4-1; J gene: TRBJ1-2; CDR3 protein: CASSQGDSQADYGYTF; CDR3 DNA: TGCGCCAGCAGCCAAGGAGACAGCCAAGCTGACTATGGCTACACCTTC
D gene: -; clone size: -; V gene: TRBV10-3; J gene: TRBJ2-1; CDR3 protein: CATMAGSSYNEQFF; CDR3 DNA: TGTGCCACCATGGCAGGGAGCTCCTACAATGAGCAGTTCTTC
D gene: TRBD1; clone size: -; V gene: TRBV29-1; J gene: TRBJ2-7; CDR3 protein: CSVSRGGQGASYEQYF; CDR3 DNA: TGCAGCGTTTCCCGGGGAGGACAGGGGGCGTCCTACGAGCAGTACTTC
D gene: TRBD1; clone size: once; V gene: TRBV19; J gene: TRBJ1-2; CDR3 protein: CASSNRGLNYGYTF; CDR3 DNA: TGTGCCAGTAGCAACAGGGGACTAAACTATGGCTACACCTTC
D gene: -; clone size: few; V gene: TRBV10-3; J gene: TRBJ2-5; CDR3 protein: CAISDGRGETQYF; CDR3 DNA: TGTGCCATCAGTGACGGCCGCGGGGAGACCCAGTACTTC
D gene: TRBD1; clone size: -; V gene: TRBV7-3; J gene: TRBJ2-6; CDR3 protein: CASSRYSGTGLGGANVLTF; CDR3 DNA: TGTGCCAGCAGCCGATACTCCGGGACAGGGCTCGGTGGGGCCAACGTCCTGACTTTC
D gene: -; clone size: -; V gene: TRBV28; J gene: TRBJ2-5; CDR3 protein: CASRLPLGNQETQYF; CDR3 DNA: TGTGCCAGCAGACTCCCTCTGGGGAACCAAGAGACCCAGTACTTC
D gene: -; clone size: -; V gene: TRBV6-5; J gene: TRBJ2-7; CDR3 protein: CASSDPTTYEQYF; CDR3 DNA: TGTGCCAGCAGTGACCCAACCACCTACGAGCAGTACTTC
D gene: TRBD2; clone size: once; V gene: TRBV19; J gene: TRBJ2-5; CDR3 protein: CASSTSGSSETQYF; CDR3 DNA: TGTGCCAGTAGTACTAGCGGGAGTTCAGAGACCCAGTACTTC
D gene: -; clone size: once; V gene: TRBV15; J gene: TRBJ1-3; CDR3 protein: CATSRDVERGLRNTIYF; CDR3 DNA: TGTGCCACCAGCAGAGATGTGGAGAGGGGGTTACGAAACACCATATATTTT
D gene: TRBD2; clone size: -; V gene: TRBV27; J gene: TRBJ2-7; CDR3 protein: CASRPGTSGAAQQYF; CDR3 DNA: TGTGCCAGCAGACCTGGGACTAGCGGCGCCGCCCAGCAGTACTTC
D gene: -; clone size: -; V gene: TRBV20-1; J gene: TRBJ2-3; CDR3 protein: CSARITDTQYF; CDR3 DNA: TGCAGTGCCCGGATCACAGATACGCAGTATTTT
D gene: TRBD1; clone size: -; V gene: TRBV6-6; J gene: TRBJ1-5; CDR3 protein: CASSYTGQASNQPQHF; CDR3 DNA: TGTGCCAGCAGTTACACTGGACAGGCAAGCAATCAGCCCCAGCATTTT
D gene: -; clone size: once; V gene: TRBV5-6; J gene: TRBJ2-1; CDR3 protein: CASSTPKRTFNEQFF; CDR3 DNA: TGTGCCAGCAGCACCCCCAAGCGGACCTTCAATGAGCAGTTCTTC
D gene: -; clone size: -; V gene: TRBV4-2; J gene: TRBJ1-2; CDR3 protein: CASSLGAQTSYGYTF; CDR3 DNA: TGTGCCAGCAGCCTCGGGGCTCAGACGTCCTATGGCTACACCTTC
D gene: -; clone size: -; V gene: TRBV11-3; J gene: TRBJ2-3; CDR3 protein: CASSDRLSTDTQYF; CDR3 DNA: TGTGCCAGCAGCGATCGACTTAGCACAGATACGCAGTATTTT
D gene: TRBD1; clone size: -; V gene: TRBV18; J gene: TRBJ2-5; CDR3 protein: CASSPPNRGETQYF; CDR3 DNA: TGTGCCAGCTCACCACCGAACAGGGGAGAGACCCAGTACTTC
D gene: TRBD1; clone size: -; V gene: TRBV5-6; J gene: TRBJ1-5; CDR3 protein: CASSSRDRARNQPQHF; CDR3 DNA: TGTGCCAGCAGCAGCCGGGACAGGGCTCGGAATCAGCCCCAGCATTTT
D gene: TRBD1; clone size: -; V gene: TRBV30; J gene: TRBJ1-2; CDR3 protein: CAWWVNRGTGGYTF; CDR3 DNA: TGTGCCTGGTGGGTCAACAGGGGAACCGGTGGCTACACCTTC
D gene: -; clone size: few; V gene: TRBV6-1; J gene: TRBJ1-2; CDR3 protein: CATRSPNYGYTF; CDR3 DNA: TGTGCCACCAGGTCCCCCAACTATGGCTACACCTTC
D gene: -; clone size: once; V gene: TRBV18; J gene: TRBJ1-5; CDR3 protein: CASSPGGGGNQPQHF; CDR3 DNA: TGTGCCAGCTCACCTGGAGGGGGTGGCAATCAGCCCCAGCATTTT
D gene: -; clone size: -; V gene: TRBV19; J gene: TRBJ1-3; CDR3 protein: CASSIGQSSGNTIYF; CDR3 DNA: TGTGCCAGTAGTATTGGCCAGAGCTCTGGAAACACCATATATTTT
D gene: TRBD1; clone size: -; V gene: TRBV28; J gene: TRBJ2-7; CDR3 protein: CASSGQGKSSYEQYF; CDR3 DNA: TGTGCCAGCAGTGGACAGGGAAAGAGCTCCTACGAGCAGTACTTC
D gene: TRBD1; clone size: -; V gene: TRBV6-1; J gene: TRBJ2-5; CDR3 protein: CASRGGQGSFTQYF; CDR3 DNA: TGTGCCAGCAGGGGGGGACAGGGAAGCTTTACCCAGTACTTC
D gene: TRBD2; clone size: -; V gene: TRBV7-2; J gene: TRBJ2-1; CDR3 protein: CASSLGETSGRKAFF; CDR3 DNA: TGTGCCAGCAGCTTGGGAGAGACTAGCGGGAGGAAGGCGTTCTTC
D gene: -; clone size: -; V gene: TRBV2; J gene: TRBJ1-5; CDR3 protein: CASSGGGSKSNQPQHF; CDR3 DNA: TGTGCCAGCAGTGGGGGGGGGTCTAAGAGCAATCAGCCCCAGCATTTT
D gene: TRBD2; clone size: -; V gene: TRBV11-2; J gene: TRBJ2-7; CDR3 protein: CASSLVGLAKEQQYF; CDR3 DNA: TGTGCCAGCAGCTTAGTTGGACTAGCGAAAGAACAGCAGTACTTC
D gene: TRBD1; clone size: -; V gene: TRBV27; J gene: TRBJ2-4; CDR3 protein: CASKSQRQGNIQYF; CDR3 DNA: TGTGCCAGCAAATCCCAGAGACAGGGAAACATTCAGTACTTC
D gene: -; clone size: -; V gene: TRBV5-5; J gene: TRBJ2-2; CDR3 protein: CASTLGAAGARTGELFF; CDR3 DNA: TGTGCCAGCACCTTGGGGGCGGCGGGAGCTAGGACCGGGGAGCTGTTTTTT
D gene: -; clone size: -; V gene: TRBV5-4; J gene: TRBJ1-2; CDR3 protein: CASSLGTFQAEGYTF; CDR3 DNA: TGTGCCAGCAGCTTGGGAACCTTCCAAGCGGAGGGCTACACCTTC
D gene: -; clone size: -; V gene: TRBV12-5; J gene: TRBJ1-2; CDR3 protein: CASGQGKTYGYTF; CDR3 DNA: TGTGCTAGTGGGCAGGGAAAGACCTATGGCTACACCTTC
D gene: -; clone size: -; V gene: TRBV7-9; J gene: TRBJ2-2; CDR3 protein: CASSSTGDTGELFF; CDR3 DNA: TGTGCCAGCAGCTCAACAGGAGACACCGGGGAGCTGTTTTTT
D gene: -; clone size: -; V gene: TRBV5-1; J gene: TRBJ2-3; CDR3 protein: CASSWGGSGYTDTQYF; CDR3 DNA: TGCGCCAGCAGCTGGGGCGGTTCGGGCTACACAGATACGCAGTATTTT